Listed here are 5 T cell receptor beta chains from one sample, sequenced in a study of cytomegalovirus exposure and HLA in healthy donors (dated by TCRdb to about 2017). Library method: the immunoSEQ multiplex PCR assay. The multiplex PCR relied on a mix of 60 forward primers for TCR Vbeta segments and 13 reverse primers for TCR Jbeta segments. In TCRdb, the immuneACCESS table is reduced to in-frame sequences with V and J assigned. These tables do not hold every clone; where another copy was compared, an unresolved V gene accounts for under half, and the others remain unexplained. A total of approximately 110,000 clones appear in this sample, around 72% of them only once. The ten top clones hold about 7.8% of the sample. Material: PBMCs. The receptors derive from a woman aged 40 to 55 in good health and CMV-seropositive.

The V and J genes are TRBV7-2 and TRBJ1-1; D gene unclear. The germline gives CDR1 SGHTA, CDR2 FQGNSA. The CDR3 is made up of 12 amino acids. Trimming removed 0 bases at V and 10 bases at J, with 9 bases between. Here the CDR3 reads CASSLAVSGAFF. The DNA of the CDR3 is TGTGCCAGCAGCTTAGCTGTTAGTGGAGCTTTCTTT.

The chain is built from TRBV19 and TRBJ1-6; D gene unclear. CDR3 length: 12 amino acids. V shed 11 bases and J shed 9 bases, with 14 bases lying between them. Per germline, CDR1 LNHDA and CDR2 SQIVND (reference sequence). Here the CDR3 reads CASQPGSSPLHF. The CDR3 DNA is TGTGCCTCGCAACCGGGAAGTTCACCCCTCCACTTT. The whole variable domain, remainder taken from reference TRBV19 and TRBJ1-6, is DGGITQSPKYLFRKEGQNVTLSCEQNLNHDAMYWYRQDPGQGLRLIYYSQIVNDFQKGDIAEGYSVSREKKESFPLTVTSAQKNPTAFYLCASQPGSSPLHFGNGTRLTVT.

V usage is TRBV9 and J usage is TRBJ2-1; 8 nucleotides agree with TRBD1. The CDR3 runs 15 residues. Germline-derived CDR1 and CDR2 are SGDLS and YYNGEE. J was trimmed by 1 base and V by 5 bases; bases with no gene match: 5. CDR3 sequence reads: CASSGGTGSYNEQFF. In DNA, the CDR3 is TGTGCCAGCAGTGGCGGGACAGGTTCCTACAATGAGCAGTTCTTC. The whole variable domain, filled in from reference TRBV9 and TRBJ2-1, reads DSGVTQTPKHLITATGQRVTLRCSPRSGDLSVYWYQQSLDQGLQFLIQYYNGEERAKGNILERFSAQQFPDLHSELNLSSLELGDSALYFCASSGGTGSYNEQFFGPGTRLTVL.

In this sample, this clone turned up once. V usage is TRBV7-2 and J usage is TRBJ2-3; 10 bases are a match to TRBD1. V trimming: 2 bases; J trimming: 5 bases; junction bases outside the gene matches: 16. CDR1 SGHTA and CDR2 FQGNSA come from the germline V gene. The CDR3 spans 19 residues. CDR3 nucleotide sequence: TGTGCCAGCAGCTTACGTATATTTTGGGGACAGGGGTTTCTAGATACGCAGTATTTT. The encoded protein is CASSLRIFWGQGFLDTQYF. Drawing the rest from reference TRBV7-2 and TRBJ2-3, the complete variable domain is GAGVSQSPSNKVTEKGKDVELRCDPISGHTALYWYRQSLGQGLEFLIYFQGNSAPDKSGLPSDRFSAERTGGSVSTLTIQRTQQEDSAVYLCASSLRIFWGQGFLDTQYFGPGTRLTVL.

This clone has a single count. This chain joins TRBV7-2 and TRBJ1-1; weak D call: TRBD1 (5 bases). Germline assignment: CDR1 SGHTA and CDR2 FQGNSA. The CDR3 has 16 residues. Trimming left V 2 bases short and J 0 bases short, with 13 bases between. CDR3 DNA: TGTGCCAGCAGCTTAAATATCGGCAGGGTGAACACTGAAGCTTTCTTT. It is translated as CASSLNIGRVNTEAFF.